These T cell receptor beta chains were read from a single sample in a study of T cell responses to AZD1222 COVID-19 vaccine. Only in-frame clones appear in the TCRdb table, and some are missing; sequencing was by immunoSEQ multiplex PCR. Here the sample spans about 260,000 clones, about 92% being singletons. The specimen comprised peripheral blood, sampled on day 0 of AZD1222 vaccination. Every receptor here comes from an adult in good health. The CDR3 runs from the conserved cysteine through the conserved F or W. Each record gives: V gene, J gene, D gene, clone size, CDR3 DNA, CDR3 protein. The D gene is left open where the match is weak. A row's size may be missing; if present it is once, few, many or a size class.

V gene: TRBV2
J gene: TRBJ1-3
D gene: NA
clone size: NA
CDR3 DNA: TGTGCCAGCAGTGAACACGGACTGTACACCATATATTTT
CDR3 protein: CASSEHGLYTIYF

V gene: TRBV2
J gene: TRBJ2-5
D gene: NA
clone size: NA
CDR3 DNA: TGTGCCAGCAGTGCCGGACTCCAGGGAAAGGAGACCCAGTACTTC
CDR3 protein: CASSAGLQGKETQYF

V gene: TRBV19
J gene: TRBJ2-5
D gene: NA
clone size: NA
CDR3 DNA: TGTGCCAGTAGTATAAGGACAGGGCCGCGGGGGCCCCAAGAGACCCAGTACTTC
CDR3 protein: CASSIRTGPRGPQETQYF

V gene: TRBV5-1
J gene: TRBJ1-4
D gene: NA
clone size: NA
CDR3 DNA: TGCGCCAGCAGCCCCCCGGAGGGCCTCTTTAATGAAAAACTGTTTTTT
CDR3 protein: CASSPPEGLFNEKLFF

V gene: TRBV28
J gene: TRBJ1-1
D gene: NA
clone size: NA
CDR3 DNA: TGTGCCAGCATCCCGATAAAAACTGAAGCTTTCTTT
CDR3 protein: CASIPIKTEAFF

V gene: TRBV11-2
J gene: TRBJ2-7
D gene: NA
clone size: NA
CDR3 DNA: TGTGCCAGTGCGACTGTCTACGAGCAGTACTTC
CDR3 protein: CASATVYEQYF

V gene: TRBV6-2/TRBV6-3
J gene: TRBJ2-7
D gene: NA
clone size: NA
CDR3 DNA: TGTGCCAGCAGTTTCCTGGACGGATCCCCGGGCTTC
CDR3 protein: CASSFLDGSPGF

V gene: TRBV11-2
J gene: TRBJ2-4
D gene: TRBD2
clone size: NA
CDR3 DNA: TGTGCCAGCAGCCCGGAGCGGGGAGGCATTCAGTACTTC
CDR3 protein: CASSPERGGIQYF

V gene: TRBV4-1
J gene: TRBJ2-7
D gene: NA
clone size: NA
CDR3 DNA: TGCGCCAGCAGCCAAGATCTTGGCTTCTACGAGCAGTACTTC
CDR3 protein: CASSQDLGFYEQYF

V gene: TRBV6-5
J gene: TRBJ1-5
D gene: TRBD1
clone size: NA
CDR3 DNA: TGTGCCAGCAGACCCGACAGGGTTGGTCCCCAGCATTTT
CDR3 protein: CASRPDRVGPQHF

V gene: TRBV29-1
J gene: TRBJ2-5
D gene: NA
clone size: NA
CDR3 DNA: TGCAGCGTTGTGGGACACCGGTATCAAGAGACCCAGTACTTC
CDR3 protein: CSVVGHRYQETQYF

V gene: TRBV2
J gene: TRBJ2-3
D gene: NA
clone size: NA
CDR3 DNA: TGTGCCAGCAGTGCCTCCCGGGGCACAGATACGCAGTATTTT
CDR3 protein: CASSASRGTDTQYF

V gene: TRBV5-4
J gene: TRBJ2-3
D gene: TRBD2
clone size: NA
CDR3 DNA: TGTGCCAGCAGCTTGCAGCGGGGAAGCACAGATACGCAGTATTTT
CDR3 protein: CASSLQRGSTDTQYF

V gene: TRBV7-2
J gene: TRBJ2-5
D gene: NA
clone size: NA
CDR3 DNA: TGTGCCAGCAGCTTAGCGCTGAGACAGGCCAGGGAGACCCAGTACTTC
CDR3 protein: CASSLALRQARETQYF

V gene: TRBV6-5
J gene: TRBJ2-2
D gene: TRBD1
clone size: NA
CDR3 DNA: TGTGCCAGCATGGGACAGGGGGCAACCGGGGAGCTGTTTTTT
CDR3 protein: CASMGQGATGELFF

V gene: TRBV7-8
J gene: TRBJ2-1
D gene: TRBD2
clone size: NA
CDR3 DNA: TGTGCCAGCAGCTTATTGGGCGGGGGCTCCTACAATGAGCAGTTCTTC
CDR3 protein: CASSLLGGGSYNEQFF

V gene: TRBV7-9
J gene: TRBJ2-2
D gene: NA
clone size: once
CDR3 DNA: TGTGCCAGCAGACCGGACCTCACCGGGGAGCTGTTTTTT
CDR3 protein: CASRPDLTGELFF

V gene: TRBV7-6
J gene: TRBJ1-1
D gene: NA
clone size: NA
CDR3 DNA: TGTGCCAGCAGCTCCTGGTTGAACACTGAAGCTTTCTTT
CDR3 protein: CASSSWLNTEAFF

V gene: TRBV6-2/TRBV6-3
J gene: TRBJ1-1
D gene: NA
clone size: few
CDR3 DNA: TGTGCCAGCAGTTACCACATCACTGAAGCTTTCTTT
CDR3 protein: CASSYHITEAFF

V gene: TRBV7-2
J gene: TRBJ1-2
D gene: NA
clone size: NA
CDR3 DNA: TGTGCCAGCAGCTCCACGGGGCGTAGGGGCTACACCTTC
CDR3 protein: CASSSTGRRGYTF

V gene: TRBV3-1/TRBV3-2
J gene: TRBJ1-3
D gene: NA
clone size: NA
CDR3 DNA: TGTGCCAGCAGGGGTTCATCTGGAAACACCATATATTTT
CDR3 protein: CASRGSSGNTIYF

V gene: TRBV5-1
J gene: TRBJ1-4
D gene: TRBD1
clone size: NA
CDR3 DNA: TGCGCCAGCAGCCCCGGACAGGCACGGGAAAAACTGTTTTTT
CDR3 protein: CASSPGQAREKLFF

V gene: TRBV6-1
J gene: TRBJ2-7
D gene: NA
clone size: once
CDR3 DNA: TGTGCCAGCAGTGAAATCAGGGAGACCTACGAGCAGTACTTC
CDR3 protein: CASSEIRETYEQYF

V gene: TRBV7-9
J gene: TRBJ2-7
D gene: TRBD1
clone size: NA
CDR3 DNA: TGTGCCAGCAGCGCAGACAGGGGGACTTGGGAGCAGTACTTC
CDR3 protein: CASSADRGTWEQYF

V gene: TRBV7-2
J gene: TRBJ1-6
D gene: TRBD1
clone size: NA
CDR3 DNA: TGTGCCAGCAGCCAACAGGGGGATTATTCACCCCTCCACTTT
CDR3 protein: CASSQQGDYSPLHF

V gene: TRBV18
J gene: TRBJ1-1
D gene: TRBD1
clone size: NA
CDR3 DNA: TGTGCCAGCTCACAGGGACAGGGGCCCTACACTGAAGCTTTCTTT
CDR3 protein: CASSQGQGPYTEAFF

V gene: TRBV7-9
J gene: TRBJ2-2
D gene: TRBD1
clone size: NA
CDR3 DNA: TGTGCCAGCAGCATAGGACAGGTCGGGACCGGGGAGCTGTTTTTT
CDR3 protein: CASSIGQVGTGELFF

V gene: TRBV28
J gene: TRBJ1-1
D gene: NA
clone size: NA
CDR3 DNA: TGTGCCAGCAGGCTTCCAGGGCGTGGGGTCACTGAAGCTTTCTTT
CDR3 protein: CASRLPGRGVTEAFF

V gene: TRBV5-6
J gene: TRBJ1-2
D gene: TRBD1
clone size: once
CDR3 DNA: TGTGCCAGCAATCGACAGGGGACTGGCTACACCTTC
CDR3 protein: CASNRQGTGYTF

V gene: TRBV2
J gene: TRBJ1-2
D gene: NA
clone size: NA
CDR3 DNA: TGTGCCAGCAGTGGGGCCACCAACTATGGCTACACCTTC
CDR3 protein: CASSGATNYGYTF

V gene: TRBV11-3
J gene: TRBJ2-1
D gene: NA
clone size: NA
CDR3 DNA: TGTGCCAGCAGCTTAGAGGCGGGGACACTCGGTAACAATGAGCAGTTCTTC
CDR3 protein: CASSLEAGTLGNNEQFF

V gene: TRBV6-6
J gene: TRBJ2-6
D gene: NA
clone size: NA
CDR3 DNA: TGTGCCAGCAGGGGCGCCGGGGCCAACGTCCTGACTTTC
CDR3 protein: CASRGAGANVLTF

V gene: TRBV5-1
J gene: TRBJ1-2
D gene: TRBD1
clone size: NA
CDR3 DNA: TGCGCCAGCAGCCTACGACAGGGGGCGGATGGCTACACCTTC
CDR3 protein: CASSLRQGADGYTF

V gene: TRBV27
J gene: TRBJ2-7
D gene: TRBD1
clone size: NA
CDR3 DNA: TGTGCCAGCAGTGGGCGGACAGGGCCGGGCGAGCAGTACTTC
CDR3 protein: CASSGRTGPGEQYF

V gene: TRBV27
J gene: TRBJ2-7
D gene: TRBD2
clone size: NA
CDR3 DNA: TGTGCCAGCCTACCAGCGGGAGGCTCACCCTACGAGCAGTACTTC
CDR3 protein: CASLPAGGSPYEQYF

V gene: TRBV4-2
J gene: TRBJ1-2
D gene: TRBD1
clone size: NA
CDR3 DNA: TGTGCCAGCAGCCAACCGGGACAGGGGGCGAATGGCTACACCTTC
CDR3 protein: CASSQPGQGANGYTF

V gene: TRBV28
J gene: TRBJ2-6
D gene: TRBD1
clone size: NA
CDR3 DNA: TGTGCCAGCACGTCTTGGACAGGCCTTTCTGGGGCCAACGTCCTGACTTTC
CDR3 protein: CASTSWTGLSGANVLTF

V gene: TRBV7-9
J gene: TRBJ1-5
D gene: NA
clone size: NA
CDR3 DNA: TGTGCCAGCAGCAGTCCTTCGGGTAGCAATCAGCCCCAGCATTTT
CDR3 protein: CASSSPSGSNQPQHF

V gene: TRBV27
J gene: TRBJ2-1
D gene: NA
clone size: NA
CDR3 DNA: TGTGCCAGCAGTCTCCGGACAGCTAACAATGAGCAGTTCTTC
CDR3 protein: CASSLRTANNEQFF

V gene: TRBV3-1/TRBV3-2
J gene: TRBJ1-6
D gene: NA
clone size: NA
CDR3 DNA: TGTGCCAGCAGCCAAGTGCGGGGAAATTCACCCCTCCACTTT
CDR3 protein: CASSQVRGNSPLHF

V gene: TRBV4-3
J gene: TRBJ1-3
D gene: NA
clone size: NA
CDR3 DNA: TGCGCCAGCAGCCAAGATCCGGAGAGCTCTGGAAACACCATATATTTT
CDR3 protein: CASSQDPESSGNTIYF